A single sample gave rise to the 28 T cell receptor beta chains below, sequenced in a study of tumor-infiltrating lymphocytes in primary liver carcinoma. With a constant-region primer, TCR beta cDNA was made from approximately 450 ng of total RNA. Libraries covering TCR beta were generated through three nested multiplex PCR rounds (using a slightly modified ARM-PCR). Each of the first two PCR rounds ran approximately 11 cycles with TRBV1-TRBV30 forward and C-beta reverse primers. Via MiXCR, TCRdb re-called the multiplex PCR reads, giving one row per CDR3 protein. Among 330,000 or so distinct CDR3 sequences, about two thirds were seen once, and the ten largest hold about 6.3%. Germline DNA was also extracted, and blood RNA derived from unsorted whole blood. Material: peripheral blood. The receptor set was obtained from a man in his forties or fifties with primary liver carcinoma and hepatitis B virus infection.

J is TRBJ2-5 and V is TRBV7-8; D may be TRBD2 (5 bases). The V end was cut by 2 bases, the J end by 4 bases, with 14 bases between. CDR3 length: 15 residues. CDR1 and CDR2 (germline): SGHVS, FQNEAQ. The CDR3 nucleotides read TGTGCCAGCAGCTTAAACAACGGGGTGTCAGAGACCCAGTACTTC. Encoded protein: CASSLNNGVSETQYF.

Of note for this clonotype: Germline and junction disagree at one end, which may indicate a read error. The genes are TRBV11-1 and TRBJ2-3; D not resolved. Germline V gene lookup returns CDR1 SGHAT and CDR2 FQDESV (reference sequence). The CDR3 has 15 amino acids. The DNA for the CDR3 is TGTGCCAGCAACTTACTGGGTGGCAGCGCAGATACACAGTATTTT. As protein: CASNLLGGSADTQYF.

As concerns this clonotype: It may be a read error: a sequence one base away is much more abundant. The rearrangement joins TRBV12-3 or TRBV12-4 to TRBJ2-1; D uncertain. This CDR3 is built from 17 residues. Trimming pared 4 bases from V and 5 bases from J, leaving 21 bases between. The CDR3 is CASSSAARIPSDNEQFF. CDR3 DNA: TGTGCCAGCAGTTCTGCAGCGAGGATACCCTCAGACAATGAGCAGTTCTTC.

Comment on this clonotype: With a much larger clone just one base away, this may be a read error. The genes are TRBV4-3 and TRBJ2-5, with D perhaps matching TRBD1 (5 bases). Per the germline V gene, CDR1 is LGHNA and CDR2 is YSLEER. CDR3 length: 16 residues. This CDR3 reads CACSQEFQGQGETQYF. In DNA, the CDR3 is TGCGCCTGCAGCCAAGAGTTCCAGGGCCAAGGGGAGACCCAGTACTTC.

There are many counts of this clonotype. The V gene is TRBV12-3 or TRBV12-4, the J gene TRBJ2-3, with D possibly matching TRBD1 (6 bases). The CDR3 has 14 amino acids. Trimming cost V 2 bases and J 5 bases, with 11 bases left between them. CDR3 sequence (DNA): TGTGCCAGCAGTTTATACAGGGTTGTAGATACGCAGTATTTT. Translated: CASSLYRVVDTQYF.

The chain is built from TRBV1 and TRBJ2-5; no check of the table's D call, TRBD2, against the DNA was made. TRBV1 is termed a pseudogene. The CDR3 is made up of 17 amino acids. CDR3 sequence reads: CTSSQDPSRHTQETQYF. Written as DNA, the CDR3 is TGCACCAGCAGCCAAGATCCCTCCCGACATACCCAAGAGACCCAGTACTTC.

This clonotype was detected only a few times. A much larger clone lies a single base off, so this may be a read error. The V gene is TRBV11-1, the J gene TRBJ2-7; D is ambiguous. The V and J ends lost 3 bases and 5 bases respectively, with 14 bases between them. Looked up from germline, CDR1 is SGHAT and CDR2 is FQDESV (reference sequence). The CDR3 length is 14 residues. CDR3 DNA sequence: TGTGCCAGCAGCTTGTTCCCCCCTCCCCACGAGCAGTACTTC. This codes for CASSLFPPPHEQYF.

In its sample, this clonotype was seen many times. This chain connects TRBV5-1 to TRBJ2-7, with D maybe TRBD2 (6 bases). Germline V gene data show CDR1 as SGHRS and CDR2 as YFSETQ. V was pared by 7 bases and J by 4 bases, with 21 bases between. The CDR3 extends over 15 amino acids. CDR3 amino acids: CASGAGTGLMYEQYF. The CDR3, as DNA: TGCGCCAGCGGCGCCGGGACTGGCTTAATGTACGAGCAGTACTTC.

On this clonotype: The junction does not match germline at one end; this may be a read error. The genes are TRBV11-2 and TRBJ2-2; D may be TRBD1 (6 bases). This CDR3 has 15 residues. CDR1 SGHAT and CDR2 FQNNGV come from the germline V gene. CDR3 in amino acids: CARSSGDINTGELFF. The DNA for the CDR3 is TGTGCCAGAAGCTCCGGGGACATCAACACCGGGGAGCTGTTTTTT.

To note about this clonotype: A read error is possible here, since a much larger clone lies one base away. The J gene is TRBJ2-7, the V gene TRBV12-3 or TRBV12-4; 11 nucleotides agree with TRBD2. There are 16 residues in the CDR3. As DNA, the CDR3 is TGTGCCATCAGTCGCGGACTAGCGGGCCTTAAGGGCGAGCAGTACTTC. Protein: CAISRGLAGLKGEQYF.

With regard to this clonotype: The conserved closing phenylalanine or tryptophan is absent in this CDR3, likely reflecting a read error. The limits of the CDR3 on the DNA are not certain, so only TCRdb's listed CDR3 is given. The V call is TRBV11-2, the J call TRBJ2-7; TRBD1, the table's D call, was not compared with the DNA. CDR1 is SGHAT, CDR2 FQNNGV, per germline. Termini included, the CDR3 measures 14 amino acids. CDR3 region: CASSLPGDSYEHYL.

Of note for this clonotype: At one of its ends the junction is not consistent with the germline gene, which may arise from a read error. The V and J genes are TRBV5-4 and TRBJ2-1, with 13 bases aligning to TRBD2. Germline V lookup: CDR1 SGHNT, CDR2 YYREEE (reference sequence). The CDR3 runs 18 residues. The CDR3 loop reads CASGLGTSGVGSYNEQFF. The CDR3 coding sequence is TGTGCCAGCGGCCTCGGGACTAGCGGGGTGGGCTCCTACAATGAGCAATTCTTC. The variable domain in full, with the rest retrieved from reference TRBV5-4 and TRBJ2-1, is ETGVTQSPTHLIKTRGQQVTLRCSSQSGHNTVSWYQQALGQGPQFIFQYYREEENGRGNFPPRFSGLQFPNYSSELNVNALELDDSALYLCASGLGTSGVGSYNEQFFGPGTRLTVL.

The CDR3 sequence is CASSYSTTGTEQYF. For the CDR3, the DNA is TGTGCCAGCAGTTACTCGACCACAGGGACCGAACAGTACTTC. This chain connects TRBV6-5 to TRBJ2-7, with a tentative D call TRBD1 (6 bases). The CDR3 spans 14 residues. Germline-derived CDR1 and CDR2 are MNHEY and SVGAGI. Trimming took 0 bases from V and 10 from J, leaving 16 bases between them.

Remarks on this clonotype: A much larger clone lies one base from this, so it may be a read error. This rearrangement joins TRBV4-3 to TRBJ2-3, with 7 bases matching TRBD1. Germline V gene data show CDR1 as LGHNA and CDR2 as YSLEER. CDR3 size: 17 residues. Here the CDR3 DNA reads TGCGCCAGCAGCCAAGACTTGCAGGGGGTGTGGGCAGATAAGCAGTATTTT. Translating it yields CASSQDLQGVWADKQYF.

This clonotype was seen many times. The rearrangement joins TRBV4-2 to TRBJ2-3; 10 positions agree with TRBD2. The V and J ends lost 0 bases and 1 base, in that order; junction bases with no gene match: 7. The CDR3 runs to 18 residues. Germline CDR1 is LGHNA and CDR2 is YNFKEQ. DNA for the CDR3: TGTGCCAGCAGCCAAGATCTGAGCACTAGCGGGGGCACAGATACGCAGTATTTT. It specifies CASSQDLSTSGGTDTQYF.

A note on this clonotype: One base away lies a much larger clone, so this may be a sequencing read error. V gene TRBV29-1 combines with J gene TRBJ2-7; 11 bases line up with TRBD2. Germline CDR1 and CDR2: SQVTM and ANQGSEA. The CDR3 spans 14 residues. The CDR3 sequence: CSVHGLAGSYKQYF. The CDR3 nucleotides are TGCAGCGTCCATGGACTAGCGGGCTCCTACAAGCAGTACTTC.

This clonotype has at least ten counts. The V gene is TRBV4-2, the J gene TRBJ1-1, with 7 bases fitting TRBD1. Germline V gene data show CDR1 as LGHNA and CDR2 as YNFKEQ. V gave up 2 bases and J gave up 2 bases; unmatched junction bases: 14. The CDR3 consists of 18 residues. The CDR3 nucleotides read TGTGCCAGCAGCCAATGGCTATACAGGGGAGCTGGAAACACTGAAGCTTTCTTT. Translation: CASSQWLYRGAGNTEAFF.

This clonotype was counted once. A much more abundant neighbour one base away suggests this may be a read error. The V gene is TRBV29-1, the J gene TRBJ1-2, with 9 nucleotides matching TRBD1. The CDR3 consists of 15 residues. CDR1 and CDR2 from the germline V gene are SQVTM and ANQGSEA. The CDR3: CGVAHRTGENYGYTF. The CDR3 nucleotides are TGCGGCGTTGCCCACCGGACAGGGGAGAACTATGGCTACACCTTC.

The V and J genes are TRBV30 and TRBJ1-5; possibly TRBD1 for D (5 bases). Germline lookup yields CDR1 GTSNPN and CDR2 SVGIG (reference sequence). V lost 1 base to trimming and J lost 7 bases, with 14 bases between them. The CDR3 length is 14 residues. CDR3 DNA sequence: TGTGCCTGGAGTGGCGGCAGGGAGGGCCAGCCCCAGCATTTT. It is translated as CAWSGGREGQPQHF.

The V call is TRBV4-1, the J call TRBJ1-2; D remains unclear. CDR1 MGHRA and CDR2 YSYEKL come from the germline V gene. The CDR3 runs to 14 residues. V lost 8 bases to trimming and J lost 1 base, with 14 bases between them. CDR3 sequence (DNA): TGCGCCAGCTGCAGTGGGCCCTTTAACTATGGCTACACCTTC. Residues: CASCSGPFNYGYTF.

This clonotype was seen just once. An end of the junction differs from the germline gene, which may be a read error. The V and J genes are TRBV6-5 and TRBJ2-1, with D maybe TRBD2 (6 bases). The CDR3 has 17 amino acids. Germline CDR1 is MNHEY and CDR2 is SVGAGI. The chain's CDR3 is CASSYRIRLGLDNEQSF. The CDR3 bases are TGTGCCAGCAGTTACCGAATTAGACTAGGTCTTGATAATGAGCAGTCCTTC.

Turning to this clonotype: One end of the junction varies from germline; a read error may be responsible. CDR3 protein: CASSLQGGIGRLNTEAFF. Here the CDR3 DNA reads TGTGCCAGCAGCTTACAGGGAGGAATAGGACGGTTGAACACTGAGGCTTTCTTT. J is TRBJ1-1 and V is TRBV11-2; a weak D match, TRBD1 (5 bases). CDR3 length: 18 amino acids. The germline CDR1 and CDR2 sequences are SGHAT and FQNNGV.

The V call is TRBV6-2 or TRBV6-3, the J call TRBJ2-3, with 7 bases identical to TRBD2. V was clipped by 6 bases and J by 8 bases; unmatched bases: 14. Germline loops: CDR1 MNHEY, CDR2 SVGEGT. The CDR3 length is 15 residues. Here the CDR3 DNA reads TGTGCCAGCAGCCCCGGGGGGATGCGGGGCTTTACGCAGTATTTT. It is translated as CASSPGGMRGFTQYF.

This clonotype has more than one count but fewer than ten. The chain has TRBV6-6 and TRBJ2-7; TRBD1 agrees at 10 bases. This CDR3 comprises 15 residues. V shed 5 bases and J 6 bases; nucleotides not matched to a gene: 10. CDR1 MNHNY and CDR2 SVGAGI come from the germline V gene (reference sequence). CDR3 sequence: CASSRRQGAGSEQYF. CDR3 nucleotide sequence: TGTGCCAGCAGTCGCCGACAGGGGGCGGGTTCCGAGCAGTACTTC.

This clonotype came up a few times. As DNA, the CDR3 is TGTGCCAGCAGCCGGACAGGGCAAGGCTACACCTTC. This codes for CASSRTGQGYTF. V usage is TRBV7-3 and J usage is TRBJ1-2; 8 bases line up with TRBD1. With V trimmed by 5 bases and J by 8 bases, 4 bases remained unmatched. The CDR3 sequence is 12 residues long. Germline V CDR1 and CDR2: SGHTA, FQGTGA.

This clonotype came up once. V and J are TRBV4-2 and TRBJ1-5; D gene uncertain. The V and J ends lost 0 bases and 7 bases respectively, with 7 bases between them. The CDR3 is made up of 13 amino acids. Germline V CDR1 and CDR2: LGHNA, YNFKEQ. The CDR3: CASSQDGMQPQHF. The CDR3 nucleotides read TGTGCCAGCAGCCAAGACGGGATGCAGCCCCAGCATTTT.

The sample holds one count of this clonotype. One junction end disagrees with the germline gene, perhaps due to a read error. The chain carries TRBV29-1 and TRBJ2-3, with 9 bases fitting TRBD2. This CDR3 spans 18 amino acids. Germline CDR1 and CDR2: SQVTM and ANQGSEA. In DNA, the CDR3 is TGCAACGTCGAAGGGACTAGCAGGAGGGCCCCAAGCACAGATACACAGTATTTT. Translating it yields CNVEGTSRRAPSTDTQYF.

About this clonotype itself: A much larger clone differs from this one at a single base, so this may be a read error. V is TRBV4-2 and J is TRBJ1-2, with no clear D. The CDR3 has 15 amino acids. Germline CDR1 and CDR2: LGHNA and YNFKEQ. Here the CDR3 DNA reads TGTACCAGCAGCCAAGGCCAGAGAACCGCGTATGGCTACACCTTC. This sequence encodes CTSSQGQRTAYGYTF.